These T cell receptor beta chains were read from a single sample in a study of human T cells and chemical hapten exposure. TCRdb used MiXCR to reprocess the RACE reads, holding one entry per CDR3 protein. The sample lists 84,000 or so distinct CDR3 sequences; roughly 10% were seen once. The sequenced sample was whole blood, obtained in connection with sensitization to the hapten diphenylcyclopropenone (DPC). These receptors were obtained from a woman aged 30 to 39 with alopecia areata. Some clones in this sample may be carry-over from other donors' samples. The CDR3 runs from the conserved cysteine through the conserved F or W. Fields, in order: V gene, J gene, clone size, D gene, CDR3 DNA, CDR3 protein. The D gene is left open where the match is weak. The listing skips clone size in some rows; elsewhere it reads once, few, many or a size class.

TRBV24-1,TRBJ2-2,-,-,TGTGCCACCAGTAGGTCCGGAGCGAACACCGGGGAGCTGTTTTTT,CATSRSGANTGELFF
TRBV5-1,TRBJ1-4,-,TRBD1,TGCGCCAGCAGTTTGGGACAGGGAACTAATGAAAAACTGTTTTTT,CASSLGQGTNEKLFF
TRBV7-8,TRBJ2-6,many,-,TGTGCCAGCAGCCCAAGGGGAGTTGGGTCTGGGGCCAACGTCCTGACTTTC,CASSPRGVGSGANVLTF
TRBV14,TRBJ1-1,-,-,TGTGCCAGCAGCCATCCGCTCCTTGCGCTGGACACTGAAGCTTTCTTT,CASSHPLLALDTEAFF
TRBV5-1,TRBJ2-3,many,TRBD1,TGCGCCAGCAGCTTGGCAGACAGGGGGTTTGGTATCACCGATACGCAGTATTTT,CASSLADRGFGITDTQYF
TRBV7-8,TRBJ2-1,-,-,TGTGCCAGCAGCTTGAGCATGGAGACCTCCTACAATGAGCAGTTCTTC,CASSLSMETSYNEQFF
TRBV4-1,TRBJ1-1,many,-,TGCGCCAGCAGCCAAGAGGTGGCGGTCCAGACAGAAGCTTTCTTT,CASSQEVAVQTEAFF
TRBV30,TRBJ1-2,few,TRBD1,TGTGCCTGGAACCTAGGACAGGGAGGTTTTTACTATGGCTACACCTTC,CAWNLGQGGFYYGYTF
TRBV12-3/TRBV12-4,TRBJ2-5,-,-,TGTGCCAGCAGGCGCCATCCGGAGACCCAGTACTTC,CASRRHPETQYF
TRBV7-2,TRBJ2-6,-,-,TGTGCCAGTGGTACAGCCGCACGCGGGGCCAACGTCCTGACTTTC,CASGTAARGANVLTF
TRBV7-6,TRBJ2-7,many,-,TGTGCCAGCAGCTTAAGATCCAGGGGTATCGACGAGCAGTACTTC,CASSLRSRGIDEQYF
TRBV5-1,TRBJ1-1,many,-,TGCGCCAGCAGCTATCGAATCCGAGAAGGTAGAATGAACACTGAAGCTTTCTTT,CASSYRIREGRMNTEAFF
TRBV29-1,TRBJ2-1,many,TRBD2,TGCAGCACCACTCTGCGGGAGGGTAATGAGCAGTTCTTC,CSTTLREGNEQFF
TRBV6-2/TRBV6-3,TRBJ2-4,-,-,TGTGCCAGCAGTTACGACAGAGTCAAAAACATTCAGTACTTC,CASSYDRVKNIQYF
TRBV7-8,TRBJ1-5,few,TRBD1,TGTGCCAGCAGCTTAAGACAGGGCGGCAATCAGCCCCAGCATTTT,CASSLRQGGNQPQHF
TRBV5-1,TRBJ2-5,many,TRBD1,TGCGCCAGCACCCCCCAGGGACAGGGCCAAGAGACCCAGTACTTC,CASTPQGQGQETQYF
TRBV29-1,TRBJ1-1,many,-,TGCAGCGTTGACCGAAACAGGGTTGAAGCTTTCTTT,CSVDRNRVEAFF
TRBV19,TRBJ2-5,-,-,TGTGCCAGTAGTTCGAACGGGGTAGAAGTGGCCCAGTACTTC,CASSSNGVEVAQYF
TRBV20-1,TRBJ1-6,-,TRBD1,TGCAGTGCTGAGATCCGCGACAGGGCCAATTCACCCCTCCACTTT,CSAEIRDRANSPLHF
TRBV28,TRBJ1-5,-,-,TGTGCCAGCAGACTTGACAGTAGGGCCCAGCATTTT,CASRLDSRAQHF
TRBV29-1,TRBJ1-1,many,-,TGCAGCGCTCGACAGATGAACACTGAAGCTTTCTTT,CSARQMNTEAFF
TRBV28,TRBJ1-2,few,-,TGTGCCAGCCAAGCTAACTATGGCTACACCTTC,CASQANYGYTF
TRBV6-1,TRBJ2-3,-,-,TGTGCCAGTGACGAAGATACGCAGTATTTT,CASDEDTQYF
TRBV18,TRBJ2-6,many,TRBD1,TGTGCCAGCTCATTGCGGACAGGTCTCTCTGGGGCCAACGTCCTGACTTTC,CASSLRTGLSGANVLTF
TRBV6-8,TRBJ1-2,few,-,TGTGCCAGCTCCAACGTTTGTGGGGGCGCGAGCTATGGCTACACCTTC,CASSNVCGGASYGYTF
TRBV19,TRBJ2-5,many,-,TGTGCCAGCGGGACTCGAGAGACCCAGTACTTC,CASGTRETQYF
TRBV5-1,TRBJ2-7,many,-,TGCGCCAGCAGCTTGGCGTTCGACGAGCAGTACTTC,CASSLAFDEQYF
TRBV28,TRBJ2-7,many,-,TGTGCCAGCAGCCCGCCCTATAGCGGTCCCTACGAGCAGTACTTC,CASSPPYSGPYEQYF
TRBV7-6,TRBJ1-6,many,-,TGTGCCAGCAGCTTAGGGACCACAGGCACTAATTCACCCCTCCACTTT,CASSLGTTGTNSPLHF
TRBV19,TRBJ2-7,-,-,TGTGCCAGTAGTATTAGGGGCGGACGTTACGAGCAGTACTTC,CASSIRGGRYEQYF
TRBV20-1,TRBJ1-5,many,-,TGCAGTGCTAGAAGCGGGGGAGGGAATCAGCCCCAGCATTTT,CSARSGGGNQPQHF
TRBV19,TRBJ2-3,once,-,TGTGCCAGTAGTCCTCGGGGACTCAGCACAGATACGCAGTATTTT,CASSPRGLSTDTQYF
TRBV20-1,TRBJ1-2,-,-,TGCAGTGCTAGTCGGGGGCCTGGCTACACCTTC,CSASRGPGYTF
TRBV5-4,TRBJ2-1,-,TRBD2,TGTGCCAGCAGCTCCAGAAGCGGGAGTTCCTACAATGAGCAGTTCTTC,CASSSRSGSSYNEQFF
TRBV20-1,TRBJ1-5,many,-,TGCAGTGCTTCCTCCGGGACACGCCTCAGGGGCAATCAGCCCCAGCATTTT,CSASSGTRLRGNQPQHF
TRBV28,TRBJ1-6,many,TRBD1,TGTGCTGCCAGGGGGATTAATTCACCCCTCCACTTT,CAARGINSPLHF
TRBV29-1,TRBJ1-1,-,-,TGCAGCGGGGGCACCACTGAAGCTTTCTTT,CSGGTTEAFF
TRBV28,TRBJ1-1,-,TRBD1,TGTGCCAGCAGTAAACAGGGGCCGCTCTCCGGAGCTTTCTTT,CASSKQGPLSGAFF
TRBV6-1,TRBJ2-5,many,TRBD2,TGTGCCAGCAGTGAAGCAGGGACTAGGAGGGAGACCCAGTACTTC,CASSEAGTRRETQYF
TRBV7-2,TRBJ1-2,few,-,TGTGCCAGCAGCTTAGAGCAGGGGCGCAGTCCATATGGCTACACCTTC,CASSLEQGRSPYGYTF
TRBV4-3,TRBJ2-7,few,-,TGCGCCAGCAGCCAAGTGGAGGGAGAATCCTACGAGCAGTACTTC,CASSQVEGESYEQYF
TRBV29-1,TRBJ1-2,few,TRBD1,TGCAGCGTTGAGAAGACAGGGTTCAACTATGGCTACACCTTC,CSVEKTGFNYGYTF
TRBV19,TRBJ1-5,many,-,TGTGCCAGTAGTTGGGCTATCAATCAGCCCCAGCATTTT,CASSWAINQPQHF
TRBV7-2,TRBJ1-5,-,-,TGTGCCAGCAGCTTTACAGCCCCTAGCAATCAGCCCCAGCATTTT,CASSFTAPSNQPQHF
TRBV6-1,TRBJ1-1,many,TRBD1,TGTGCCAGCAGTCAGACGTTAAGGGACAGAGAAGCTTTCTTT,CASSQTLRDREAFF
TRBV20-1,TRBJ1-1,many,TRBD1,TGCAGTGCCCGAGACAGGGGCCCAAACACTGAAGCTTTCTTT,CSARDRGPNTEAFF
TRBV30,TRBJ1-5,many,-,TGTGCCTGGAGTGTGAATAGCAATCAGCCCCAGCATTTT,CAWSVNSNQPQHF